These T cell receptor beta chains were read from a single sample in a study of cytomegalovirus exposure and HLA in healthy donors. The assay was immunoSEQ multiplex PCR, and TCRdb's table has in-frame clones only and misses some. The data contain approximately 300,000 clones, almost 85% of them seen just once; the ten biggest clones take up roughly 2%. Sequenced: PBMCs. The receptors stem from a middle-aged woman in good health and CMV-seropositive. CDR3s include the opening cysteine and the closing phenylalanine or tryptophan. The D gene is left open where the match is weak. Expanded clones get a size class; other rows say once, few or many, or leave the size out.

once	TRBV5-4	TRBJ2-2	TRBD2	TGTGCCAGCAGCTCATCGACTAGCGGGGGCACCGGGGAGCTGTTTTTT	CASSSSTSGGTGELFF
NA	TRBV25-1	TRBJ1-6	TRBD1	TGTGCCAGCAGTGAATCGGGCAGGGGGCGGGATTCACCCCTCCACTTT	CASSESGRGRDSPLHF
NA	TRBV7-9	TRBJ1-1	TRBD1	TGTGCCAGCAGCTTAGGGATTACAGGGGGCACTGAAGCTTTCTTT	CASSLGITGGTEAFF
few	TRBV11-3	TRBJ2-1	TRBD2	TGTGCCAGCAGCCCCACTAGCGGGAGTTTCAATGAGCAGTTCTTC	CASSPTSGSFNEQFF
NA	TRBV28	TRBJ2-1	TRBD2	TGTGCCAGCAGGGCCGTTAGCGGGAGGGCCGCCTACAATGAGCAGTTCTTC	CASRAVSGRAAYNEQFF
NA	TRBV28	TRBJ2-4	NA	TGTGCCAGCAGTTTACGCGAAAACAGTCAGTACTTC	CASSLRENSQYF
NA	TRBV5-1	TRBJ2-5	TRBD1	TGCGCCAGCAGCTTGGAGACAGGGGGAGAGACCCAGTACTTC	CASSLETGGETQYF
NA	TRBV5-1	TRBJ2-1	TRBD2	TGCGCCAGCAGCCCCGGGACTAGCGGGAGGGCCCTCAATGAGCAGTTCTTC	CASSPGTSGRALNEQFF
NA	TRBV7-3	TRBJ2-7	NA	TGTGCCAGCAGCTTTGATCCGGGAAACTACGAGCAGTACTTC	CASSFDPGNYEQYF
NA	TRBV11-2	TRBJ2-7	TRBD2	TGTGCCAGCAGCCCCCCGGGACTAGGGGACTACGAGCAGTACTTC	CASSPPGLGDYEQYF
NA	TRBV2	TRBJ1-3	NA	TGTGCCAGCGAAGCGACTTCGGGAAACACCATATATTTT	CASEATSGNTIYF
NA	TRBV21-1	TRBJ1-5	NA	TGTGCCAGCAGCAAATCAAAAAGGGAAGACAGGGGGCATCAGCCCCAGCATTTT	CASSKSKREDRGHQPQHF
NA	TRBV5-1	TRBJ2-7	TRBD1	TGCGCCAGCAGCCCGGCAGGACAGGGTATCCACGAGCAGTACTTC	CASSPAGQGIHEQYF
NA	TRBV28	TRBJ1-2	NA	TGTGCCAGCAGTTTAGAGGGTAGATCTGGCTACACCTTC	CASSLEGRSGYTF
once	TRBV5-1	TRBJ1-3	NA	TGCGCCAGCAGCTTGGATGGGGGCCAACCCTCTGGAAACACCATATATTTT	CASSLDGGQPSGNTIYF
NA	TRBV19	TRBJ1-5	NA	TGTGCCAGTAGTTCCTCCATCGCCGGAGGGTCTAGCAATCAGCCCCAGCATTTT	CASSSSIAGGSSNQPQHF
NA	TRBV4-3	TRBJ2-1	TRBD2	TGCGCCAGCAGCCAATATCCAAGCGGGAGCTACAATGAGCAGTTCTTC	CASSQYPSGSYNEQFF
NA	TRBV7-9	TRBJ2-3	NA	TGTGCCAGCAGCTTTCAGGGGCAGAGATACACAGATACGCAGTATTTT	CASSFQGQRYTDTQYF
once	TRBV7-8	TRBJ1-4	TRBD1	TGTGCCAGCAGCCCAGGACAGGGGGCAGTGACTAATGAAAAACTGTTTTTT	CASSPGQGAVTNEKLFF
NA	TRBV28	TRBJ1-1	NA	TGTGCCAGCAGTCATAGACAGACCCGAGGCACTGAAGCTTTCTTT	CASSHRQTRGTEAFF
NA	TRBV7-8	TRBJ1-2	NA	TGTGCCAGCAGCTTAGCAGGACAGCCAAGGGCCTATGGCTACACCTTC	CASSLAGQPRAYGYTF
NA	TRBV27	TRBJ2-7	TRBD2	TGTGCCAGCAGTCCCAGGGGAGTTGGCGGGAGGGCCTTCGAGCAGTACTTC	CASSPRGVGGRAFEQYF
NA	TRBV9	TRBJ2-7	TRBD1	TGTGCCAGCAGCGTAGGACAGGGAACCTACGAGCAGTACTTC	CASSVGQGTYEQYF
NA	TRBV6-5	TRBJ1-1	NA	TGTGCCAGCAATGCAGGCAAGAACACTGAAGCTTTCTTT	CASNAGKNTEAFF
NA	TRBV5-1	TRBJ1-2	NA	TGCGCCAGCAGCCTCGGACAGCGTGGCTACACCTTC	CASSLGQRGYTF
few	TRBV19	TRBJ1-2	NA	TGTGCCAGTAGTGCGGCGGAAGGCTACACCTTC	CASSAAEGYTF
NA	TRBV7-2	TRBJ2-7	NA	TGTGCCAGCAGCGCATTACAGGGGAGGTACGAGCAGTACTTC	CASSALQGRYEQYF
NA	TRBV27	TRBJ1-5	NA	TGTGCCAGCAGTTTAAAATGGGACAATAATCAGCCCCAGCATTTT	CASSLKWDNNQPQHF
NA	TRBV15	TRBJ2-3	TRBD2	TGTGCCACCAGCAGAGCTAGCGGGAGAGACACAGATACGCAGTATTTT	CATSRASGRDTDTQYF
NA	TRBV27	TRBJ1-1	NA	TGTGCCAGCAGTTTGATTGCTACAGATGAAGCTTTCTTT	CASSLIATDEAFF
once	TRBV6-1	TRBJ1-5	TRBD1	TGTGCCAGCAGACGACAGGGGAACAATCAGCCCCAGCATTTT	CASRRQGNNQPQHF
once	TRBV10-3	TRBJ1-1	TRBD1	TGTGCCAGCAGGGGGCTTGACACTGAAGCTTTCTTT	CASRGLDTEAFF
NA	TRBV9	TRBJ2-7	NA	TGTGCCAGCAGCGTAGATGGACTGGACGCTTACGAGCAGTACTTC	CASSVDGLDAYEQYF
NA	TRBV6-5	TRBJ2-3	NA	TGTGCCAGCAGTTACTTGGGAGGAAGCACAGATACGCAGTATTTT	CASSYLGGSTDTQYF
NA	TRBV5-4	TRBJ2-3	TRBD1	TGTGCCAGCAGCTCCCCCGGACAGGGCACAGATACGCAGTATTTT	CASSSPGQGTDTQYF
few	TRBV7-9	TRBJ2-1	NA	TGTGCCAGCAGCTCCACTTCGGGAGCCAATGAGCAGTTCTTC	CASSSTSGANEQFF
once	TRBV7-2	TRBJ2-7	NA	TGTGCCAGCAGCTTAGTAGTGGGAAGGGATCGCGGGGTCGAGCAGTACTTC	CASSLVVGRDRGVEQYF
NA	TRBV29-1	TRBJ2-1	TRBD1	TGCAGCGTAGACAGGGGACTTCGGGACAATGAGCAGTTCTTC	CSVDRGLRDNEQFF
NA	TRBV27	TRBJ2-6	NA	TGTGCCAGCAGCAACAGGCCCGGGGCCAACGTCCTGACTTTC	CASSNRPGANVLTF
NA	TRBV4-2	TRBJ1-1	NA	TGTGCCAGCAGCCAACAAACAGAGAACACTGAAGCTTTCTTT	CASSQQTENTEAFF
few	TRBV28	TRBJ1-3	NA	TGTGCCAGCGCCGGGACTGTAAACACCATATATTTT	CASAGTVNTIYF
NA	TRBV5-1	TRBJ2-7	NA	TGCGCCAGCAGCTCATATTTTGAAGGACATTCCTACGAGCAGTACTTC	CASSSYFEGHSYEQYF
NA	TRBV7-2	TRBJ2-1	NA	TGTGCCAGCAGCTTAGGTCTAGACGGGGATGAGCAGTTCTTC	CASSLGLDGDEQFF
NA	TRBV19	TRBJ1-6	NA	TGTGCCAGTAGTTACGGACAGACTAATTCACCCCTCCACTTT	CASSYGQTNSPLHF
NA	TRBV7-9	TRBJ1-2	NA	TGTGCCAGCAGCTTAACGGGGGGAGCTAACTATGGCTACACCTTC	CASSLTGGANYGYTF
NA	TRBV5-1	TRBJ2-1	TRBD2	TGCGCCAGCAGCTCAACTAGCGGGGGTTACAATGAGCAGTTCTTC	CASSSTSGGYNEQFF
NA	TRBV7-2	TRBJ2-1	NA	TGTGCCAGCAGCACCAGCACGGGTAATGAGCAGTTCTTC	CASSTSTGNEQFF
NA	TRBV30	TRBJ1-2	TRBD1	TGTGCCTGGATCTCAGACAGGGGAAAGTTCGGCTACACCTTC	CAWISDRGKFGYTF
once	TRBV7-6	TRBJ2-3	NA	TGTGCCAGCAGCTTAAAGGGACAAAGGGACTACAGCACAGATACGCAGTATTTT	CASSLKGQRDYSTDTQYF
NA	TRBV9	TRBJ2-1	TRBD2	TGTGCCAGCAGCCGAAGGACTAGCCCGGGTGACAATGAGCAGTTCTTC	CASSRRTSPGDNEQFF
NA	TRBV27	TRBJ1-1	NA	TGTGCCACCCGAGTGGGGGCGACTGAAGCTTTCTTT	CATRVGATEAFF
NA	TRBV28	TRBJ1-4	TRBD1	TGTGCCAGCAGTTCTTCTGGGGGACAGGGGGCTCGGACTAATGAAAAACTGTTTTTT	CASSSSGGQGARTNEKLFF
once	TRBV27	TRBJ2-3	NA	TGTGCCAGCAGTTTAAGGAGGCCCACAGATACGCAGTATTTT	CASSLRRPTDTQYF
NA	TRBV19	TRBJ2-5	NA	TGTGCCAGTAGTGATGCCCAGGGTGTTCGGGAGACCCAGTACTTC	CASSDAQGVRETQYF
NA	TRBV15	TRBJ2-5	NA	TGTGCCACCAGCAGAGATAAGGGGCAGGCGGGGGAGACCCAGTACTTC	CATSRDKGQAGETQYF
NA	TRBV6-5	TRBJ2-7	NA	TGTGCCAGCAGCCACACCTACGAGCAGTACTTC	CASSHTYEQYF
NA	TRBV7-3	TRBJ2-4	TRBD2	TGTGCCAGCAGCTCAGCGGGAGGGCCGGGAAACATTCAGTACTTC	CASSSAGGPGNIQYF
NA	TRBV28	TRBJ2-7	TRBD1	TGTGCCAGCAAACGGACAGGTGCTTACGAGCAGTACTTC	CASKRTGAYEQYF
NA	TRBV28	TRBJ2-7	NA	TGTGCCAGCAGTCCCGAGGCAGGGCACTACGAGCAGTACTTC	CASSPEAGHYEQYF